This entry lists 18 T cell receptor beta chains sequenced from one sample in a study of tumour-infiltrating T cells in Burkitt lymphoma. The method was immunoSEQ multiplex PCR; TCRdb's version includes in-frame clones alone and lacks a portion of them. The sample contains thousands of clones, approximately 18% of which appear only once. Sequenced material: tumor tissue. Receptors originate from a human donor with diffuse large B-cell lymphoma.

In its sample, this clone was seen a few times. This chain uses TRBV20-1 with TRBJ2-7; D call uncertain. The CDR3 contains 11 residues. V was shortened by 3 bases and J by 6 bases, with 9 bases between the two germline ends. Germline V gene sequence: CDR1 DFQATT, CDR2 SNEGSKA (reference sequence). As DNA, the CDR3 is TGCAGTGCTAGTGGCCGGATCGAGCAGTACTTC. Its protein product is CSASGRIEQYF.

This rearrangement joins TRBV6-1 to TRBJ1-6, with D tentatively TRBD1 (6 bases). The CDR3 runs 16 residues. Between the trimmed V and J ends, which lost 2 bases and 7 bases, there was a span of 15 bases. Germline assignment: CDR1 MNHNS and CDR2 SASEGT. The CDR3 DNA reads TGTGCCAGCAGTGAACGGGTAGGGGGACCCAATTCACCCCTCCACTTT. It yields the protein CASSERVGGPNSPLHF.

This clone was detected a few times. V is TRBV19 and J is TRBJ2-1, with TRBD2 matching 11 bases. The CDR3 loop spans 17 amino acids. CDR1 and CDR2 (germline): LNHDA, SQIVND (reference sequence). V lost 1 base, J lost 8 bases, and 10 bases stayed unmatched. The CDR3: CASSIAGPLAGGYEQFF. The CDR3 DNA follows: TGTGCCAGTAGTATAGCTGGGCCCCTAGCGGGAGGTTATGAGCAGTTCTTC.

J is TRBJ2-5 and V is TRBV4-1; 10 bases are shared with TRBD2. This CDR3 region has 17 residues. In germline, CDR1 is MGHRA, CDR2 YSYEKL. The V segment lost 0 bases and the J segment 4 bases; nucleotides outside the gene matches: 8. The CDR3 sequence: CASSQDFTSGALETQYF. CDR3 nucleotides: TGCGCCAGCAGCCAAGATTTTACTAGCGGGGCATTAGAGACCCAGTACTTC.

This clone has just a few counts. The chain joins TRBV30 to TRBJ2-1, with D perhaps TRBD1 or TRBD2 (5 bases each). Per the germline V gene, CDR1 is GTSNPN and CDR2 is SVGIG (reference sequence). Deletions cut 4 bases from V and 5 bases from J, with 15 bases between. The CDR3 length is 14 residues. The CDR3 nucleotides are TGTGCCTGGAACCCGGGGCCTAGCAACAATGAGCAGTTCTTC. It is translated as CAWNPGPSNNEQFF.

This clone has only a few counts. The V call is TRBV6-1, the J call TRBJ2-6, with D possibly being TRBD2 (5 bases). The germline V gene has CDR1 MNHNS and CDR2 SASEGT. V lost 8 bases to trimming and J lost 2 bases, with 10 bases between them. This CDR3 spans 14 amino acids. CDR3 in amino acids: CASHPGTGANVLTF. In DNA, the CDR3 is TGTGCCAGCCACCCGGGGACTGGGGCCAACGTCCTGACTTTC.

This clone was observed a handful of times. The chain employs TRBV5-1 and TRBJ1-1; D call uncertain. Germline V gives CDR1 SGHRS, CDR2 YFSETQ. Trimming cost V 5 bases and J 11 bases, with 22 bases left between them. The CDR3 spans 14 residues. DNA of the CDR3: TGCGCCAGCAGGTCCGACACCTCCAGGACTGGGGCTTTCTTT. Its translation: CASRSDTSRTGAFF.

Only a few counts were recorded for this clone. The rearrangement uses TRBV7-9 and TRBJ2-1, with D uncertain. V lost 5 bases and J lost 3, with 11 bases in between. Germline CDR1 reads SEHNR; CDR2 reads FQNEAQ (reference sequence). The CDR3 is 14 amino acids. This CDR3 is CASSLQSIYNEQFF. The CDR3 bases are TGTGCCAGCAGCCTCCAATCGATCTACAATGAGCAGTTCTTC.

The table lists this clone with a few counts. A read error may produce the germline difference seen at one junction end. The chain uses TRBV11-2 and TRBJ1-2; D is ambiguous. From germline, CDR1 is SGHAT and CDR2 FQNNGV. The CDR3 runs to 12 residues. The CDR3: CASRLVVGSARF. DNA of the CDR3: TGTGCCAGCAGACTTGTTGTCGGCTCGGCACGATTC.

This clone was detected a few times. For the CDR3, the DNA is TGTGCCAGCAGTACCCGGGGTGAGTCCTACAATGAGCAGTTCTTC. Amino acid sequence: CASSTRGESYNEQFF. The chain carries TRBV9 and TRBJ2-1, with a weak D call TRBD2 (5 bases). The CDR3 extends over 15 amino acids. V was shortened by 5 bases and J by 1 base, with 13 bases between the two germline ends. Germline V lookup: CDR1 SGDLS, CDR2 YYNGEE. The full variable domain, in which reference TRBV9 and TRBJ2-1 provide the parts outside the CDR3, is DSGVTQTPKHLITATGQRVTLRCSPRSGDLSVYWYQQSLDQGLQFLIQYYNGEERAKGNILERFSAQQFPDLHSELNLSSLELGDSALYFCASSTRGESYNEQFFGPGTRLTVL.

The CDR3 sequence: CASSYSIARSGNTIYF. The CDR3 region has the DNA TGTGCCAGCAGTTACTCGATAGCCCGATCTGGAAACACCATATATTTT. This chain joins TRBV6-5 and TRBJ1-3; D is unresolved. Germline CDR1 is MNHEY and CDR2 is SVGAGI. V lost 0 bases, J lost 1 base, and 10 bases lay in between. The CDR3 runs 16 residues.

The sample holds a few counts of this clone. This rearrangement joins TRBV6-1 to TRBJ2-7; D assignment may be TRBD1 or TRBD2 (5 bases each). The CDR3 spans 18 residues. CDR1 is MNHNS and CDR2 is SASEGT in the germline V gene. With 0 bases removed from V and 2 bases from J, the gap between germline ends came to 20 bases. CDR3 sequence: CASSEAAPLRDLTYEQYF. The CDR3 DNA reads as TGTGCCAGCAGTGAAGCCGCCCCTCTTAGGGACCTAACCTACGAGCAGTACTTC.

The chain links TRBV28 to TRBJ2-1, with TRBD1 matching 8 bases. CDR1 MDHEN and CDR2 SYDVKM come from the germline V gene. The CDR3 sequence is 15 residues long. The V and J ends lost 5 bases and 8 bases, in that order; junction bases with no gene match: 11. The CDR3 DNA follows: TGTGCCAGCAGTATCCCGGCGACAGGGGAGGATGAGCAGTTCTTC. Its translation is CASSIPATGEDEQFF.

This chain uses TRBV6-1 with TRBJ1-2; 7 nucleotides agree with TRBD1. The V segment lost 4 bases and the J segment 0 bases; nucleotides outside the gene matches: 11. This CDR3 spans 17 amino acids. The germline CDR1 and CDR2 sequences are MNHNS and SASEGT. This CDR3 is CASSARDSSRANYGYTF. The CDR3 DNA reads TGTGCCAGCAGTGCACGGGACAGCTCTAGGGCTAACTATGGCTACACCTTC.

This clone was detected only a few times. The chain carries TRBV29-1 and TRBJ1-2; D gene uncertain. Germline values: CDR1 SQVTM, CDR2 ANQGSEA. The CDR3 extends over 11 amino acids. V lost 4 bases and J lost 7, with 10 bases in between. In nucleotides, the CDR3 is TGCAGCGTTGCAAGGGCGGGTGGCTACACCTTC. Its translation: CSVARAGGYTF.

CDR3 coding DNA: TGTGCCACGACAGGGGGCGGTCAGCCCCAGCATTTT. It codes for CATTGGGQPQHF. V gene TRBV10-3 combines with J gene TRBJ1-5; 10 nucleotides line up with TRBD1. Trimming took 10 bases from V and 6 from J; bases not matched to a gene: 3. This CDR3 contains 12 residues. Germline V lookup: CDR1 ENHRY, CDR2 SYGVKD.

This clone is judged medium-sized (0.01 to 0.1%). The J gene is TRBJ2-2, the V gene TRBV11-3, with a tentative D call TRBD2 (6 bases). The ends were cut back, 5 bases at V and 7 bases at J, with 23 bases in the middle. Per germline, CDR1 SGHNT and CDR2 YENEEA. The CDR3 extends over 17 amino acids. DNA for the CDR3: TGTGCCAGCAGCCCGTCCCGAGGGACGGGACTGGACGGGGAGCTGTTTTTT. This codes for CASSPSRGTGLDGELFF.

This chain links TRBV5-4 with TRBJ1-3; D ambiguous. The V gene lost 1 base and the J gene lost 2 bases, with 7 bases spanning the gap. The germline CDR1 and CDR2 sequences are SGHNT and YYREEE (reference sequence). This CDR3 region has 14 residues. For the CDR3, the DNA is TGTGCCAGCAGCTTGTATACAGCTGGAAACACCATATATTTT. It translates to CASSLYTAGNTIYF.